These 5 T cell receptor beta chains originate from one sample sequenced in a study of a mutant IDH1 vaccine in newly diagnosed glioma. Time point noted: week 11, during vaccination. Vaccination used 300 ug of mutant IDH1 20-mer peptide per dose, with topical imiquimod. No antigen has been identified for these receptors. Only in-frame clones appear in the TCRdb table, and some are missing; sequencing was by immunoSEQ multiplex PCR. This table has 60,000 to 75,000 clones, roughly four fifths appearing once. Sequenced material: PBMCs, taken from a glioma patient whose treatment included an IDH1 peptide vaccine. All receptors derive from a man aged 30 to 45 with glioma.

V usage is TRBV9 and J usage is TRBJ2-3; the D gene could be TRBD1 or TRBD2 (5 bases each). There are 16 residues in the CDR3. The germline V gene encodes CDR1 SGDLS and CDR2 YYNGEE. Trimming took 0 bases from V and 1 from J, leaving 12 bases between them. The CDR3 loop is CASSVGTGRGTDTQYF. In DNA, the CDR3 is TGTGCCAGCAGCGTAGGGACGGGGCGTGGCACAGATACGCAGTATTTT.

CDR3 DNA sequence: TGTGCCAGCAGCGTAGGGGTCTCTGGAAACACCATATATTTT. It codes for CASSVGVSGNTIYF. The rearrangement uses TRBV9 and TRBJ1-3; D unclear. Trimming pared 0 bases from V and 0 bases from J, leaving 4 bases between. This CDR3 spans 14 amino acids. From germline, CDR1 is SGDLS and CDR2 YYNGEE.

This clone has more than one count but fewer than ten. J is TRBJ1-5 and V is TRBV6-4; D call uncertain. This CDR3 region has 15 residues. Germline assignment: CDR1 MRHNA and CDR2 SNTAGT. The V gene lost 6 bases and the J gene lost 1 base, with 13 bases spanning the gap. This CDR3 is CASSLGLSSNQPQHF. Written as DNA, the CDR3 is TGTGCCAGCAGCCTCGGACTTTCCAGCAATCAGCCCCAGCATTTT.

This clone occurred once. The genes are TRBV4-1 and TRBJ1-1, with D hard to call. CDR3 length equals 16 residues. Per germline, CDR1 MGHRA and CDR2 YSYEKL. Trimming pared 0 bases from V and 1 base from J, leaving 12 bases between. For the CDR3, the DNA is TGCGCCAGCAGCCAAGATATGGCCCGGGAGAACACTGAAGCTTTCTTT. Translating gives CASSQDMARENTEAFF.

The rearrangement joins TRBV28 to TRBJ1-1, with D unclear. Germline values: CDR1 MDHEN, CDR2 SYDVKM. The ends were cut back, 6 bases at V and 3 bases at J, with 8 bases in the middle. This CDR3 spans 12 amino acids. CDR3 sequence: CASSLSHTEAFF. DNA for the CDR3: TGTGCCAGCAGCCTATCACACACTGAAGCTTTCTTT.